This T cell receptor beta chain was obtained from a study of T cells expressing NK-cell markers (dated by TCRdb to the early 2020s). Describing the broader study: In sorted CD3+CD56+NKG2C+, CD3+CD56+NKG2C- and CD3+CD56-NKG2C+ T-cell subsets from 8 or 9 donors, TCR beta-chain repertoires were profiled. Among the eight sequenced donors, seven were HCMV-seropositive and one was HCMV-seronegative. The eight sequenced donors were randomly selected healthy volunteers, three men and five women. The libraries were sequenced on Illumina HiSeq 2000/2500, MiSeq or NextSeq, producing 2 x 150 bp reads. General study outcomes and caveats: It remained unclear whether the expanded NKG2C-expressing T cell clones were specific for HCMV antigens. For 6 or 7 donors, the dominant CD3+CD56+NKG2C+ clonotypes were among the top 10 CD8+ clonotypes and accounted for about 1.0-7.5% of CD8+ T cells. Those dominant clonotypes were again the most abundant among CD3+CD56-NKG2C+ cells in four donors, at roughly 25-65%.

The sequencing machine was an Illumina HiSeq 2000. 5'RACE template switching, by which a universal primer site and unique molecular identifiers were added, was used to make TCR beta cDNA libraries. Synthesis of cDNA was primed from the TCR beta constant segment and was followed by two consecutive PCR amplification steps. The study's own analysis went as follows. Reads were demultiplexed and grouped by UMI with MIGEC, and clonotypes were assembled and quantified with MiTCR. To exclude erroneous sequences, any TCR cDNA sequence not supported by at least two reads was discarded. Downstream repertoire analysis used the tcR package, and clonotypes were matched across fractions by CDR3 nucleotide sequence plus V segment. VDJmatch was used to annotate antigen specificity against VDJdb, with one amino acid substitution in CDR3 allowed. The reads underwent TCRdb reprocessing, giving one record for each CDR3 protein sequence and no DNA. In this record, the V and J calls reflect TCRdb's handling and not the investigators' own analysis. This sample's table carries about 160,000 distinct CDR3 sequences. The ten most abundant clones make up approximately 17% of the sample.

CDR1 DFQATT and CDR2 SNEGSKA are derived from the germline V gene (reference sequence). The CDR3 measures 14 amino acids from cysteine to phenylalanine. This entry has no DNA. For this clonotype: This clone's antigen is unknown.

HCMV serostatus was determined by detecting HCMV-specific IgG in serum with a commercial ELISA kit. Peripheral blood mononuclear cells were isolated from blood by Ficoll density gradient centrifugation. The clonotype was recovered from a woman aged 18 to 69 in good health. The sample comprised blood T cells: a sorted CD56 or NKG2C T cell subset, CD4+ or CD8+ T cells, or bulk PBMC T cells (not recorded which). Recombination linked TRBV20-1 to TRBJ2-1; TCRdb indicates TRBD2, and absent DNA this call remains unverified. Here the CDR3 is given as CSAKGGRAVDEQFF.